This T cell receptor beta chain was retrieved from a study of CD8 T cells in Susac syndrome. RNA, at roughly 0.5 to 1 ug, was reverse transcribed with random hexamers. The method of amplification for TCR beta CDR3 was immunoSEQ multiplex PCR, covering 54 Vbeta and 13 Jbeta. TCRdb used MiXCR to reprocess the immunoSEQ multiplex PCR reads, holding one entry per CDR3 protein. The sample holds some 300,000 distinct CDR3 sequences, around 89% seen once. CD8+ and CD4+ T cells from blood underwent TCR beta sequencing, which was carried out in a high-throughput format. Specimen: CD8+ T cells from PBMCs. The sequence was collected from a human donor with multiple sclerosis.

CDR3 DNA sequence: TGCAGCGTCCTCGCCTATGGCTACACCTTC. As protein: CSVLAYGYTF. The rearrangement links TRBV29-1 to TRBJ1-2; D not certain. V was trimmed by 6 bases and J by 4 bases, leaving 6 bases between them. The CDR3 loop spans 10 amino acids. CDR1 SQVTM and CDR2 ANQGSEA come from the germline V gene. Looking up the rest from reference TRBV29-1 and TRBJ1-2 gives the full variable domain: SAVISQKPSRDICQRGTSLTIQCQVDSQVTMMFWYRQQPGQSLTLIATANQGSEATYESGFVIDKFPISRPNLTFSTLTVSNMSPEDSSIYLCSVLAYGYTFGSGTRLTVV.